This note documents a single T cell receptor beta chain sequence. In TCRdb, the 5' RACE reads were re-called with MiXCR into one record per CDR3 protein. Among about 890,000 distinct CDR3 sequences listed, roughly an eighth were seen once. The entry originates in a study of identical twins. Trimming took off 0 bases at V and 0 bases at J, with 6 bases between the two ends. Germline V CDR1 and CDR2: SGHRS, YFSETQ. There are 15 residues in the CDR3. These same data were also listed under a study on yellow fever vaccine responses in identical twins.

This TCR derives from a woman in her late teens or twenties in good health. This chain joins TRBV5-1 and TRBJ2-2; D gene unclear. Material for sequencing was PBMCs. CDR3: CASSLEPTNTGELFF. The CDR3, as DNA: TGCGCCAGCAGCTTGGAACCGACGAACACCGGGGAGCTGTTTTTT.